The 13 T cell receptor beta chains below were found in one sample sequenced in a study of T cells after yellow fever vaccination. TCRdb used MiXCR to reprocess the 5' RACE reads, holding one entry per CDR3 protein. Of about 53,000 distinct CDR3 sequences in the sample, approximately 6% were seen once. Sequenced here: PBMCs, either bulk or a sorted T-cell subset (CD4+, CD8+, memory, or dextramer-sorted; not recorded which), sampled on the day of the yellow fever booster vaccination. All receptors come from a man younger than 35 who received the YFV17D yellow fever vaccine.

This clonotype was observed at least ten times. The chain uses TRBV6-1 and TRBJ1-2; D perhaps matches TRBD1 (6 bases). CDR3 length equals 15 residues. Germline V gene sequence: CDR1 MNHNS, CDR2 SASEGT. The V end lost 6 bases, the J end lost 4 bases, and 18 bases lay between the germline ends. CDR3 nucleotide sequence: TGTGCCAGCAGACAAAAAGAACAGGGAACCTATGGCTACACCTTC. Its translation: CASRQKEQGTYGYTF.

This chain uses TRBV7-8 with TRBJ1-1; tentative D call: TRBD1 (5 bases). The germline CDR1 and CDR2 sequences are SGHVS and FQNEAQ. This CDR3 region has 15 residues. V lost 5 bases to trimming and J lost 0 bases, with 13 bases between them. CDR3 nucleotides: TGTGCCAGCAGCGCGCCCAGGGTGATGAACACTGAAGCTTTCTTT. Encoded protein: CASSAPRVMNTEAFF.

This clonotype was recorded a few times. The chain combines TRBV2 with TRBJ2-1; TRBD2 matches 8 bases. Germline-derived CDR1 and CDR2 are SNHLY and FYNNEI. The V and J ends lost 5 bases and 2 bases, in that order; junction bases with no gene match: 5. This CDR3 region has 15 residues. In DNA, the CDR3 is TGTGCCAGCAGTCGGCGGGGGGCCGCCTACAATGAGCAGTTCTTC. Translation: CASSRRGAAYNEQFF.

The gene calls are TRBV4-2 and TRBJ1-5; D gene uncertain. This CDR3 spans 15 amino acids. Germline CDR1 is LGHNA and CDR2 is YNFKEQ. V shed 0 bases and J shed 6 bases, with 12 bases lying between them. The CDR3 sequence is CASSQDFGRTQPQHF. As DNA, the CDR3 is TGTGCCAGCAGCCAAGATTTCGGGCGCACTCAGCCCCAGCATTTT.

V is TRBV12-3 or TRBV12-4 and J is TRBJ2-2; D gene unclear. This CDR3 spans 13 amino acids. Trimming shortened V by 3 bases and J by 4 bases, and 6 bases separated the two germline ends. This chain's CDR3 is CASSFGSTGELFF. The CDR3 DNA follows: TGTGCCAGCAGTTTTGGCAGCACCGGGGAGCTGTTTTTT.

This clonotype was counted ten times or more. The rearrangement joins TRBV12-3 or TRBV12-4 to TRBJ1-1; D is unresolved. This CDR3 is built from 14 residues. Trimming took 6 bases from V and 4 from J, leaving 15 bases between them. CDR3 DNA sequence: TGTGCCAGCAGCCCCGACGAAGGTGGCACTGAAGCTTTCTTT. It is translated as CASSPDEGGTEAFF.

V usage is TRBV7-2 and J usage is TRBJ2-5, with 9 bases lining up with TRBD1. The V and J ends lost 3 bases and 5 bases, in that order; junction bases with no gene match: 10. Germline values: CDR1 SGHTA, CDR2 FQGNSA. This CDR3 has 16 amino acids. For the CDR3, the DNA is TGTGCCAGCAGCTTCGAAGGACAGGGGTTCGGGGAGACCCAGTACTTC. Protein product: CASSFEGQGFGETQYF.

This clonotype has just a few counts. The gene calls are TRBV6-5 and TRBJ2-1; 13 nucleotides align to TRBD2. The junction had 7 bases not matched to a gene; V was cut back by 7 bases and J by 7 bases. Germline V gene data show CDR1 as MNHEY and CDR2 as SVGAGI. CDR3 length equals 15 residues. The CDR3 nucleotides read TGTGCCAGCAAGGCCGGACTAGCGGGGGTTAATGAGCAGTTCTTC. It codes for CASKAGLAGVNEQFF.

This clonotype has a count of ten or more. The chain is built from TRBV28 and TRBJ2-3; 7 bases line up with TRBD2. The CDR3 extends over 15 amino acids. J gave up 0 bases and V 6 bases, and 6 bases lay outside the gene matches. Germline CDR1 and CDR2: MDHEN and SYDVKM. The CDR3 bases are TGTGCCAGCAGCCGGGGAGGGCCCAGCACAGATACGCAGTATTTT. It codes for CASSRGGPSTDTQYF.

The CDR3 reads CASSESRTAGTGELFF. The DNA for the CDR3 is TGTGCCAGCAGTGAATCAAGGACCGCAGGCACCGGGGAGCTGTTTTTT. V gene TRBV2 combines with J gene TRBJ2-2; unclear D gene. Germline CDR1 is SNHLY and CDR2 is FYNNEI. The length of the CDR3 is 16 residues. V was cut by 2 bases and J by 4 bases, with 14 bases left in between.

The CDR3 spells CASRPGAGANVLTF. The DNA of the CDR3 is TGTGCCAGCCGCCCAGGGGCTGGGGCCAACGTCCTGACTTTC. The chain uses TRBV19 and TRBJ2-6, with a weak D call TRBD1 (6 bases). V shed 9 bases and J shed 2 bases, with 11 bases lying between them. Per the germline V gene, CDR1 is LNHDA and CDR2 is SQIVND (reference sequence). The CDR3 runs to 14 residues.

The chain joins TRBV4-1 to TRBJ1-3; D unresolved. V lost 1 base and J 2 bases, leaving 6 bases between the germline ends. The CDR3 extends over 14 amino acids. Germline-derived CDR1 and CDR2 are MGHRA and YSYEKL. As DNA, the CDR3 is TGCGCCAGCAGCCAAGTCGGAACTGGAAACACCATATATTTT. Translated, it gives CASSQVGTGNTIYF.

This clonotype was seen many times. The chain links TRBV4-1 to TRBJ1-2; a possible D gene is TRBD1 (5 bases). This CDR3 is 16 amino acids long. Trimming removed 4 bases at V and 4 bases at J, with 19 bases between. Germline CDR1 and CDR2: MGHRA and YSYEKL. The CDR3 DNA is TGCGCCAGCAGCCCACTACCGGGGCTGCAGGCCTATGGCTACACCTTC. Translated: CASSPLPGLQAYGYTF.